The clone carrying this T cell receptor beta chain has just a few counts. Its cognate antigen is unknown. The entry originates in a study of human T cells and chemical hapten exposure. Study findings and constraints: Healthy individuals' immune responses may differ from those of donors, who had alopecia.

The CDR3 has 17 amino acids. Germline assignment: CDR1 MNHEY and CDR2 SVGEGT. Trimming left V 0 bases short and J 0 bases short, with 12 bases between. Individual cDNA molecules in this library carried unique molecular identifiers. Under the authors' procedure: Per sample, the median was about 95,000 TCRs, with values from roughly 23,000 to 700,000. Via MiXCR, TCRdb re-called the RACE reads, giving one row per CDR3 protein. TCRdb's processing, not the authors' own work, is the source of the V and J calls. Of approximately 320,000 distinct CDR3 sequences listed, approximately 5.8% were seen once; the top ten hold around 8.8%. This sample's time point: pre-sensitization, week 0. Treatment reported: therapeutic diphenylcyclopropenone sensitization with weekly scalp DPC. Sample donors consisted of patients with alopecia, aged 18 to 70 years, who were suitable for DPC.

The chain recombines TRBV6-2 or TRBV6-3 with TRBJ1-5; no firm D call. This TCR was sampled from a woman aged 18-35 years with alopecia areata. Some clones in this sample may be carry-over from other donors' samples. The starting material was whole blood, obtained in connection with sensitization to the hapten diphenylcyclopropenone (DPC). DNA for the CDR3: TGTGCCAGCAGTTACTCGTCGGGAATCTATAGCAATCAGCCCCAGCATTTT. It encodes CASSYSSGIYSNQPQHF.